The entry that follows covers one T cell receptor (beta chain) sequence. Its antigen is undetermined. The CDR3 length is 13 residues. V was shortened by 4 bases and J by 4 bases, with 9 bases between the two germline ends. Germline CDR1 reads SGDLS; CDR2 reads YYNGEE. Using immunoSEQ multiplex PCR, the repertoire was profiled, and TCRdb retains in-frame clones only, with some absent. This sample has 50,000 to 65,000 clones, with roughly 86% found just once. The source of the sample is a study of Tregs in tolerant kidney transplant recipients. General study results and limits: Biological reproducibility was not directly addressed, but technical replication error appeared minimal. In tolerant patients, donor-specific Tregs outgrew total Tregs, suggesting antigen-driven expansion.

Mixed chimerism was transient after nonmyeloablative marrow transplants from related graft donors. Unstimulated Tregs (CD4+CD25+CD127-) and CD4+CD25- non-Tregs were sorted from PBMCs. The source of this sequence is a human patient who received a combined kidney and bone marrow transplant. Some T cells may originate from the graft donor. The starting material was CD4+ T cells from blood (PBMCs), obtained 6 months after the transplant. The genes are TRBV9 and TRBJ2-1, with D possibly matching TRBD2 (5 bases). CDR3 sequence reads: CASSTAEYNEQFF. The CDR3 coding sequence is TGTGCCAGCAGCACAGCGGAATACAATGAGCAGTTCTTC.